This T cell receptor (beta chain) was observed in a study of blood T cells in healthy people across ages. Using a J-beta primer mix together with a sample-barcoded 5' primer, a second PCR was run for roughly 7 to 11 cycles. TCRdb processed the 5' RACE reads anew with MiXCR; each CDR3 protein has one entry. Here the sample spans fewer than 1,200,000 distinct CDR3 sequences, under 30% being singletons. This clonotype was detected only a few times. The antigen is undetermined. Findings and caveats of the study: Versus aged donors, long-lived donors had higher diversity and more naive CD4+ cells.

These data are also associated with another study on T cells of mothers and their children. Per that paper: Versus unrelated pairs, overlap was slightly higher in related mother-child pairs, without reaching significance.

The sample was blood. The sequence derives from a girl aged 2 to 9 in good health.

The CDR3 is CSAREFGRDEQFF. In nucleotides, the CDR3 is TGCAGTGCTAGAGAATTCGGGAGAGATGAGCAGTTCTTC. The chain recombines TRBV20-1 with TRBJ2-1; possible D gene TRBD2, 6 bases. The CDR3 is 13 residues long. With 0 bases removed from V and 8 bases from J, the gap between germline ends came to 11 bases. Per the germline V gene, CDR1 is DFQATT and CDR2 is SNEGSKA (reference sequence).